The next 10 T cell receptor beta chains were all read from a single sample in a study of shared clonotypes between healthy human individuals. Sequencing used immunoSEQ multiplex PCR; TCRdb keeps in-frame clones, though not all of them. Among approximately 840,000 clones, about 96% were seen once, and the ten largest hold around 0.21%. In the naive CD8 group, cells lacked CD45RO and were positively selected for CCR7, so terminally differentiated effector memory CD45RA+ cells were left out. Sequenced material: naive CD8+ T cells sorted from blood. The receptors were gathered from a man aged 25 to 40 in good health.

The chain uses TRBV11-2 and TRBJ2-7; D is perhaps TRBD2 (5 bases). V lost 0 bases to trimming and J lost 7 bases, with 16 bases between them. The germline CDR1 and CDR2 sequences are SGHAT and FQNNGV. The CDR3 spans 15 residues. Here the CDR3 reads CASSLEAARGSEQYF. Here the CDR3 DNA reads TGTGCCAGCAGCTTAGAAGCGGCGCGCGGTTCGGAGCAGTACTTC.

The gene calls are TRBV7-3 and TRBJ2-1; weak D call: TRBD2 (5 bases). Germline lookup yields CDR1 SGHTA and CDR2 FQGTGA. This CDR3 region has 17 residues. V dropped 5 bases and J dropped 7 bases, with 24 bases sitting between them. The CDR3 reads CASSDTPSRDSLNEQFF. CDR3 DNA: TGTGCCAGCAGCGATACTCCTAGCCGGGATAGCTTGAATGAGCAGTTCTTC.

This sequence joins TRBV7-2 and TRBJ2-1, with TRBD2 identical over 10 bases. V shed 4 bases, J shed 5 bases, and the junction held 11 bases outside the gene matches. Germline V gene data show CDR1 as SGHTA and CDR2 as FQGNSA. This CDR3 spans 17 amino acids. Here the CDR3 reads CASSSLGLAGVDNEQFF. The CDR3 nucleotides read TGTGCCAGCAGCTCATTGGGCCTAGCGGGAGTAGACAATGAGCAGTTCTTC. The entire variable domain, with the rest obtained from reference TRBV7-2 and TRBJ2-1, is as follows: GAGVSQSPSNKVTEKGKDVELRCDPISGHTALYWYRQSLGQGLEFLIYFQGNSAPDKSGLPSDRFSAERTGGSVSTLTIQRTQQEDSAVYLCASSSLGLAGVDNEQFFGPGTRLTVL.

The V call is TRBV7-9, the J call TRBJ2-2; 9 nucleotides line up with TRBD2. Germline V lookup: CDR1 SEHNR, CDR2 FQNEAQ (reference sequence). The ends lost 11 bases at V and 4 bases at J; junction bases unmatched: 5. The CDR3 runs 13 residues. CDR3 coding DNA: TGTGCCCGAGCGGGAGGTGGCACCGGGGAGCTGTTTTTT. Protein product: CARAGGGTGELFF.

The V and J genes are TRBV7-9 and TRBJ1-5; the D gene is possibly TRBD1 (6 bases). CDR1 SEHNR and CDR2 FQNEAQ come from the germline V gene (reference sequence). Deletions cut 5 bases from V and 8 bases from J, with 16 bases between. This CDR3 is built from 14 residues. This CDR3 reads CASSEVGGREPQHF. The CDR3, as DNA: TGTGCCAGCAGCGAAGTTGGGGGCCGGGAGCCCCAGCATTTT.

V gene TRBV6-1 combines with J gene TRBJ2-3; the D gene is possibly TRBD2 (6 bases). Germline V gives CDR1 MNHNS, CDR2 SASEGT. This CDR3 is built from 18 residues. Between the trimmed V and J ends, which lost 1 base and 0 bases, there was a span of 17 bases. The CDR3 sequence: CASSEERSGFPSTDTQYF. Here the CDR3 DNA reads TGTGCCAGCAGTGAAGAGAGGAGCGGGTTTCCTAGCACAGATACGCAGTATTTT.

V gene TRBV7-2 combines with J gene TRBJ2-7; 9 nucleotides agree with TRBD2. The CDR3 sequence is 14 residues long. V trimming: 6 bases; J trimming: 4 bases; junction bases outside the gene matches: 7. Germline CDR1 reads SGHTA; CDR2 reads FQGNSA. CDR3: CASRTSGPFYEQYF. Written as DNA, the CDR3 is TGTGCCAGCAGGACTAGCGGTCCTTTTTACGAGCAGTACTTC.

V gene TRBV12-2 combines with J gene TRBJ2-5; the table names TRBD2, a call not compared with the DNA. TRBV12-2 is given as a pseudogene. The CDR3 is 8 residues long. Here the CDR3 reads CASRLGDF. The CDR3 DNA reads as TGTGCAAGTCGCTTAGGAGACTTC.

In its sample, this clone was seen once. This chain uses TRBV5-6 with TRBJ1-1; D gene unclear. Deletions cut 4 bases from V and 4 bases from J, with 8 bases between. In germline, CDR1 is SGHDT, CDR2 YYEEEE. The length of the CDR3 is 12 residues. The CDR3: CASSGDSTEAFF. CDR3 DNA sequence: TGTGCCAGCAGCGGCGATAGCACTGAAGCTTTCTTT.

This clone turned up a few times. V is TRBV27 and J is TRBJ1-5; D not certain. Germline lookup yields CDR1 MNHEY and CDR2 SMNVEV (reference sequence). This CDR3 is built from 13 residues. Trimming shortened V by 3 bases and J by 3 bases, and 6 bases separated the two germline ends. As DNA, the CDR3 is TGTGCCAGCAGTTTCGGCTTCAATCAGCCCCAGCATTTT. Its translation is CASSFGFNQPQHF.